The TCR beta chain described here comes from a study of blood T cells in healthy people across ages (dated by TCRdb to about 2015). Background on the whole study: In model experiments, template switching captured roughly one uniquely barcoded TCR beta cDNA molecule for every two T cells. The study measured age-related changes in TCR beta repertoire diversity using deep sequencing normalized with unique cDNA molecular identifiers. The donors were split into four age groups: young (average 16 years), middle-aged (nearly 40), aged (about 56) and long-lived (roughly 77). To avoid experimental bias, donors of different ages were spread randomly across the sequencing lanes. Two additional independent replicas of 1 million unique cDNA reads from the same blood draw were analyzed for two donors (one aged 18 to 30 and one aged 80 or older).

Note on this clonotype: What antigen it recognizes has not been identified. The sample holds no much larger clone one base away, and base qualities are not on file.

The protocol used for the library was 5' RACE. TCRdb lists the instrument as Illumina HiSeq 2500. The second PCR ran for about 6 to 12 cycles and used a J-beta primer mix along with a sample-barcoded 5' primer. A template-switch 5' adaptor carrying 12 random nucleotides introduced a unique molecular identifier onto each TCR beta cDNA molecule. Each sample yielded at least 2.5 million CDR3-containing paired-end reads. First-strand cDNA synthesis was performed from all RNA using the Mint cDNA synthesis kit, with priming by a TRBC-specific oligonucleotide. Following uracil-DNA glycosylase treatment, all cDNA underwent a first 18-cycle PCR with the universal primers M1SS and BC2_uni_R. The authors processed their data as follows. For normalization, 1 million high-quality reads were randomly selected from each sample, with every read carrying a distinct molecular identifier. Reads sharing molecular identifiers were discarded rather than binned into consensus sequences. MiTCR, set to a Q25 quality threshold and the strictest error-elimination algorithm, was used for CDR3 identification, clonotype clustering and error correction. A nonparametric unseen species model with Euler transformation was used to estimate lower-bound total TCR beta diversity. TCRdb cleaned the public reads at Q25 with fastp, built clones with MiXCR and kept in-frame beta chains. Each CDR3 protein appears once, grouped with its most common genes and DNA. TCRdb's processing, not the authors' own work, is the source of the V and J calls. Within this sample are hundreds of thousands of distinct CDR3 sequences, with about 25% of them counted one time only. 25% to 30% of the sample belongs to the ten largest clones.

General conclusions and limits of the study: Compared with the aged group, the long-lived group had more naive CD4+ T cells, fewer expanded clones and increased TCR diversity, a pattern suggesting age selection. Estimates of total diversity based on one million sequenced T cells were regarded as lower bounds and as underestimates. Because the CMV infection status of the donors was unknown, age-related changes in expanded clonotypes may potentially have been confounded. Observed TCR beta diversity correlated strongly with the percentage of naive T cells measured by flow cytometry. Bulk unsorted PBMC profiling prevented conclusive comparison of naive and antigen-experienced compartments. Observed TCR beta diversity per million T cells fell roughly linearly with age, and a significant reduction was already apparent by age around 40.

Systemically healthy Caucasian individuals from Russia, 35 to 50 in total and aged roughly 6 to 90 years, were included as donors. Each donor gave approximately 9.3 milliliters of peripheral blood, collected into EDTA-treated Vacutainer tubes. Ficoll-Paque density-gradient centrifugation was used to isolate PBMCs, with at least 7 million per sample. Total RNA was extracted from PBMCs with Trizol reagent, with at least 6 micrograms obtained per sample. The percentages of naive CD45RAhigh/CD27high T cells were determined by flow cytometry on a PBMC aliquot from every donor. The germline V gene encodes CDR1 DFQATT and CDR2 SNEGSKA (reference sequence). Including cysteine and phenylalanine, the CDR3 has 14 amino acids. Only CDR3 DNA remains: 42 bases, in frame from the first base. V is pruned by 5 bases and J by 7 bases, leaving 8 bases of the junction without a gene match.

This chain is built from TRBV20-1 and TRBJ2-5, and 12 junctional nucleotides match TRBD2. Input material: blood. This sequence originates from an older woman in good health. The DNA is TGCAGTGCTGGGGCTAGCGGGGGGGCCTTGACCCAGTACTTC. Translated, it gives CSAGASGGALTQYF.